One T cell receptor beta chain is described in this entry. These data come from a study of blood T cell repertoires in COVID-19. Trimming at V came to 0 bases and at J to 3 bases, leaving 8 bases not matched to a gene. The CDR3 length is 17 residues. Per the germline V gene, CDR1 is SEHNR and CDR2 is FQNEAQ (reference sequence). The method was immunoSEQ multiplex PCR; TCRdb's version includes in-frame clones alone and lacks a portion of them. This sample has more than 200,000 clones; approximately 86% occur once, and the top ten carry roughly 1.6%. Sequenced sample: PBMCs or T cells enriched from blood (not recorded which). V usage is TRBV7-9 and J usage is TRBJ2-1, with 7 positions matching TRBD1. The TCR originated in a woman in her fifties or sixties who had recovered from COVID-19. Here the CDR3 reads CASSLAKHDRDYNEQFF. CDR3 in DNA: TGTGCCAGCAGCTTAGCTAAGCATGACAGGGACTACAATGAGCAGTTCTTC.